This paragraph reports one T cell receptor beta chain. The target antigen is unknown. The data are from a study of cytomegalovirus exposure and HLA in healthy donors. Regarding the study as a whole: Among TCR beta chains of equal frequency, HLA-associated ones were more clonally expanded in a later analysis.

The germline CDR1 and CDR2 sequences are PRHDT and FYEKMQ (reference sequence). This CDR3 has 14 residues. V was pared by 0 bases and J by 4 bases, with 2 bases of the junction left unmatched. This PCR relied on a set of 60 Vbeta primers and 13 Jbeta primers. Assay used: immunoSEQ multiplex PCR; TCRdb lists only in-frame clones, some missing. The sample consists of 310,000 or so clones, around 90% of them appearing once. The sample comprised PBMCs. This receptor was identified in a woman younger than 30 in good health and CMV-seronegative. This chain joins TRBV13 and TRBJ2-7, with 8 nucleotides matching TRBD2. The CDR3: CASSLGLAEYEQYF. The CDR3 DNA follows: TGTGCCAGCAGCTTAGGACTAGCGGAATACGAGCAGTACTTC.